One sample yielded the 16 T cell receptor beta chains listed below, sequenced in a study of blood T cell repertoires in COVID-19. Method: immunoSEQ multiplex PCR; TCRdb's copy keeps in-frame clones and lacks some. The profile shows roughly 280,000 clones, about 88% of them singletons. The sequenced sample consisted of peripheral blood. These receptors all stem from a woman in her 30s with COVID-19, enrolled during active disease.

The chain has TRBV27 and TRBJ2-1, with 11 bases matching TRBD1. The CDR3 has 15 amino acids. Per germline, CDR1 MNHEY and CDR2 SMNVEV (reference sequence). V lost 8 bases and J lost 7; bases outside the gene matches: 10. Written as DNA, the CDR3 is TGTGCCAGCCTTTCTCCGGACAGGGGGCGTAATGAGCAGTTCTTC. This translates into CASLSPDRGRNEQFF.

This rearrangement joins TRBV12-5 to TRBJ2-3, with D maybe TRBD2 (6 bases). The germline gives CDR1 LGHNT, CDR2 FRNRAP. The V and J ends lost 0 bases and 1 base respectively, with 17 bases between them. This CDR3 is 18 amino acids long. This CDR3 reads CASGLVGDGRVGTDTQYF. CDR3 sequence (DNA): TGTGCTAGTGGTTTGGTAGGGGACGGGAGAGTCGGCACAGATACGCAGTATTTT.

The rearrangement joins TRBV19 to TRBJ2-1; D possibly corresponds to TRBD1 (5 bases). Trimming took off 3 bases at V and 7 bases at J, with 13 bases between the two ends. The CDR3 runs to 14 residues. The V gene's germline CDR1 is LNHDA and CDR2 SQIVND (reference sequence). In DNA form, the CDR3 reads TGTGCCAGTAGTATTGGGGCGTTCGAGAATGAGCAGTTCTTC. Translated, it gives CASSIGAFENEQFF.

The J gene is TRBJ2-3, the V gene TRBV10-3, with D maybe TRBD1 (6 bases). The CDR3 has 18 amino acids. CDR1 and CDR2 from the germline V gene are ENHRY and SYGVKD. Trimming removed 2 bases from V and 1 base from J, with 19 bases in between. This CDR3 reads CAISETLTQGTGTDTQYF. Here the CDR3 DNA reads TGTGCCATCAGTGAGACATTAACACAGGGTACGGGCACAGATACGCAGTATTTT.

The chain uses TRBV7-9 and TRBJ1-1; weak D call: TRBD1 (5 bases). CDR1 and CDR2 from the germline V gene are SEHNR and FQNEAQ (reference sequence). Trimming cost V 3 bases and J 5 bases, with 16 bases left between them. The CDR3 has 15 residues. CDR3 bases: TGTGCCAGCAGCTTCGTATCTCGGGGGAGGACTGAAGCTTTCTTT. It specifies CASSFVSRGRTEAFF.

The chain links TRBV2 to TRBJ2-3, with TRBD1 as a possible D gene (7 bases). Germline CDR1 is SNHLY and CDR2 is FYNNEI. This CDR3 is built from 15 residues. The V end lost 4 bases, the J end lost 0 bases, and 11 bases lay between the germline ends. As DNA, the CDR3 is TGTGCCAGCAGTGCGGAGGGGGCTAGCACAGATACGCAGTATTTT. Amino acids: CASSAEGASTDTQYF.

The chain couples TRBV21-1 to TRBJ2-1; TRBD2, the table's D call, lacks a check against the DNA. TRBV21-1 is termed a pseudogene. The CDR3 has 19 residues. CDR3 DNA sequence: TGTGCCAGCAGCCTAATAGGGGCTAGCGGGAGAGGGACCTACAATGAGCAGTTCTTC. It translates to CASSLIGASGRGTYNEQFF.

The chain is built from TRBV30 and TRBJ2-3, with D perhaps TRBD2 (6 bases). This CDR3 region has 14 residues. The germline V and J ends were trimmed by 2 bases and 1 base, with 10 bases remaining between them. The germline V gene encodes CDR1 GTSNPN and CDR2 SVGIG (reference sequence). CDR3 amino acids: CAWSIGEGTDTQYF. CDR3 DNA sequence: TGTGCCTGGAGTATCGGGGAGGGCACAGATACGCAGTATTTT.

The chain is built from TRBV28 and TRBJ1-2; 8 bases line up with TRBD1. With 1 base clipped from V and 2 bases from J, the junction kept 18 bases outside the gene matches. This CDR3 has 20 residues. The germline gives CDR1 MDHEN, CDR2 SYDVKM. The CDR3 spells CASSLSNRQGPKLLNYGYTF. The DNA for the CDR3 is TGTGCCAGCAGTTTATCCAATAGACAGGGGCCCAAGTTGCTCAACTATGGCTACACCTTC.

Regarding this clone: The junction differs from germline at one of its ends, possibly a read error. The rearrangement links TRBV12-3 or TRBV12-4 to TRBJ2-7, with D unresolved. The CDR3 is made up of 13 amino acids. CDR3 in DNA: TGTGCCAGCAACCACGGATTCCCCTACGAGCGGTACTTC. Amino acid sequence: CASNHGFPYERYF.

This clone was counted once. This chain's CDR3 is CASSFMGPGELFF. CDR3 in DNA: TGTGCCAGCAGTTTCATGGGGCCCGGGGAGCTGTTTTTT. V is TRBV12-3 or TRBV12-4 and J is TRBJ2-2, with D possibly matching TRBD1 (5 bases). V was cut by 3 bases and J by 6 bases, with 8 bases left in between. This CDR3 comprises 13 residues.

The CDR3 region is CASSYDPSNYGYTF. CDR3 sequence (DNA): TGTGCCAGCAGTTATGATCCGAGTAACTATGGCTACACCTTC. The V call is TRBV6-5, the J call TRBJ1-2; D gene unclear. The CDR3 totals 14 residues. CDR1 is MNHEY and CDR2 is SVGAGI in the germline V gene. V gave up 3 bases and J gave up 1 base, with 9 bases separating them.

The genes are TRBV10-1 and TRBJ2-1, with TRBD2 identical over 8 bases. The CDR3 has 15 amino acids. V shed 3 bases, J shed 2 bases, and the junction held 3 bases outside the gene matches. Germline-derived CDR1 and CDR2 are WNHNN and SYGVQD (reference sequence). CDR3 loop: CASSETGGPYNEQFF. CDR3 DNA sequence: TGCGCCAGCAGTGAAACGGGAGGGCCCTACAATGAGCAGTTCTTC.

The rearrangement uses TRBV27 and TRBJ2-7; 9 positions match TRBD2. The CDR3 runs to 16 residues. The germline CDR1 and CDR2 sequences are MNHEY and SMNVEV (reference sequence). V was clipped by 4 bases and J by 1 base; unmatched bases: 8. The CDR3 DNA follows: TGTGCCAGCAGTTCAATGACTAGCGGCGCATCCTACGAGCAGTACTTC. Translating it yields CASSSMTSGASYEQYF.

J is TRBJ1-1 and V is TRBV5-5; TRBD1 aligns across 10 bases. There are 16 residues in the CDR3. The V gene's germline CDR1 is SGHKS and CDR2 YYEKEE (reference sequence). V trimming: 4 bases; J trimming: 0 bases; junction bases outside the gene matches: 6. The CDR3 region has the DNA TGTGCCAGCAGCCGGGACAGGGGCGGCGTGAACACTGAAGCTTTCTTT. This gives the protein CASSRDRGGVNTEAFF.

The chain recombines TRBV5-7 with TRBJ1-6, with 9 bases aligning to TRBD1. TRBV5-7 is an ORF, and what it does is uncertain. After removal of 5 bases from V and 7 bases from J, the junction contained 10 bases not matched to a gene. This CDR3 is 16 amino acids long. As DNA, the CDR3 is TGTGCCAGCAGGGCAAAACAGGGGGCTATCAATTCACCCCTCCACTTT. This translates into CASRAKQGAINSPLHF.